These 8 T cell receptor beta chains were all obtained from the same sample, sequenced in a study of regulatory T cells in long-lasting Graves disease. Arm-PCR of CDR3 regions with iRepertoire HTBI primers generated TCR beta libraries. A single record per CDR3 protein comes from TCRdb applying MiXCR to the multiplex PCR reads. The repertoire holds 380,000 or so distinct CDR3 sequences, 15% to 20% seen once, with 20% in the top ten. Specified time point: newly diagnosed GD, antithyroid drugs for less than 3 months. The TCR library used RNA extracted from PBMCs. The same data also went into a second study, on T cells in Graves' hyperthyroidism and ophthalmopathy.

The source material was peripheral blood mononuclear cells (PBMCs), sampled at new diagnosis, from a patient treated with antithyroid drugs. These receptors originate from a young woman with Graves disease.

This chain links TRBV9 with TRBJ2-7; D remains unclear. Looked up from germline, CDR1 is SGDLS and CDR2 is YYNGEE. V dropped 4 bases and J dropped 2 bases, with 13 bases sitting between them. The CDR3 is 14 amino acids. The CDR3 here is CASSPDNGPYEQYF. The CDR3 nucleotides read TGTGCCAGCAGCCCCGACAATGGCCCCTACGAGCAGTACTTC.

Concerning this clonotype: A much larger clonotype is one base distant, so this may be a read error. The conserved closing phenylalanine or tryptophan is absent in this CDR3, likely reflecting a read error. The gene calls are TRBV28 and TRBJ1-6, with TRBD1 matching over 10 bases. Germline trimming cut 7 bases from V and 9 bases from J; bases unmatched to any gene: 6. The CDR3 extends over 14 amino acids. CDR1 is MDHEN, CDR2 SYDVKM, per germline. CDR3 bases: TGTGCCAGCATCAGGACAGGGGGAGTTTCACCCCTCCACTCT. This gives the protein CASIRTGGVSPLHS.

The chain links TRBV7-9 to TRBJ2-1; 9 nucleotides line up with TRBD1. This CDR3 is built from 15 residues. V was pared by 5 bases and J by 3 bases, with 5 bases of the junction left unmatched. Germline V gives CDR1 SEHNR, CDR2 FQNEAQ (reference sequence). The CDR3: CASSPGQGHYNEQFF. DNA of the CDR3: TGTGCCAGCAGCCCGGGACAGGGTCACTACAATGAGCAGTTCTTC.

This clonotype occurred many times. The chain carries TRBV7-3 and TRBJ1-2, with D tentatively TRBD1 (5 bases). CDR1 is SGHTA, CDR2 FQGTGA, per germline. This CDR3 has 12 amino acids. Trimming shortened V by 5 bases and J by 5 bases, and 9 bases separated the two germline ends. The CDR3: CASSLDNYGYTF. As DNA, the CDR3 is TGTGCCAGCAGCCTGGACAATTATGGCTACACCTTC.

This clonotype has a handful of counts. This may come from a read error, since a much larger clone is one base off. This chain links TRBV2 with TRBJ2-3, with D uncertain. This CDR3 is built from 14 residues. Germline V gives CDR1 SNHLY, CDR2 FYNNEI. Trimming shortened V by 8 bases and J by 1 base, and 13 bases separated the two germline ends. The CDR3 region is CASGGSARTDTQYF. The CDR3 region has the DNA TGTGCCAGCGGTGGCTCGGCTCGCACAGATACGCAGTATTTT.

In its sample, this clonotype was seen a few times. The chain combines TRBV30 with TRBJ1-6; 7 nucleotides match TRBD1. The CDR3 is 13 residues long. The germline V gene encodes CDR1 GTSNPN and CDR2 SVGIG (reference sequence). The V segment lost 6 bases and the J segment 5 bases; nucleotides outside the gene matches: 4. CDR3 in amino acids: CACGTEHNSPLHF. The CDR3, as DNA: TGTGCCTGCGGGACAGAGCATAATTCACCCCTCCACTTT.

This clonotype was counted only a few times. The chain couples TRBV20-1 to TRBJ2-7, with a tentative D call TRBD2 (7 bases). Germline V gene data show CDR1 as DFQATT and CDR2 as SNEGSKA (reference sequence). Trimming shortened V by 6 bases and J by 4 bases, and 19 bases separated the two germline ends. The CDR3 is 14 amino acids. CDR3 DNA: TGCAGTGCCGCTAGGGGGGGGAGGACATACGAGCAGTACTTC. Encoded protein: CSAARGGRTYEQYF.

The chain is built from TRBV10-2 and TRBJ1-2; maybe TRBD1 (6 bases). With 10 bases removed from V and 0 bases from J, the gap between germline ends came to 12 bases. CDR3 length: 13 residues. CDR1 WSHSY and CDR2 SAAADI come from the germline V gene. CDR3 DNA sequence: TGCGCCAATCCAGGGGACTCTAACTATGGCTACACCTTC. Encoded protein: CANPGDSNYGYTF.